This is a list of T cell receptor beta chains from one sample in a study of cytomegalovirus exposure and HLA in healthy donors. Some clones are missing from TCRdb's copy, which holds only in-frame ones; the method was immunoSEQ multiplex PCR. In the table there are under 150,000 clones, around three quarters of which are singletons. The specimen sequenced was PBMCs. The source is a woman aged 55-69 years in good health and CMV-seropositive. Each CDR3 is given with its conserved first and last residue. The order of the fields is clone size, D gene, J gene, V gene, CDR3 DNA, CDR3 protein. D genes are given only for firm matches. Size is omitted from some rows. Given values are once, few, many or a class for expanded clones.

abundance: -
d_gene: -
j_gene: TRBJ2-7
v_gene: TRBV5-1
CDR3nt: TGCGCCAGCAGCCCCTTCGGCGGAGCTATCTCCTACGAGCAGTACTTC
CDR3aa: CASSPFGGAISYEQYF

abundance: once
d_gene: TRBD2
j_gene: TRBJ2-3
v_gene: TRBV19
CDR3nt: TGTGCCAGTAGTATGATAGCGGGGGGGACAGATACGCAGTATTTT
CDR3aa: CASSMIAGGTDTQYF

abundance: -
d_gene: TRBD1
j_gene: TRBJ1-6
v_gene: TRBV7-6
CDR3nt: TGTGCCAGCAGCCTACAGGGGGTTCCGGCTTCACCCCTCCACTTT
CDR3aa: CASSLQGVPASPLHF

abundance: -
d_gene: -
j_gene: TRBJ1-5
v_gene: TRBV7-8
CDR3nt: TGTGCCAGCAGCCGGGACTCAAACGGGTTCTTTAGCAATCAGCCCCAGCATTTT
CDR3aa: CASSRDSNGFFSNQPQHF

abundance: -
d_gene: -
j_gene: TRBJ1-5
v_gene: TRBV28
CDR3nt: TGTGCCAGCAGATCACAGGATTATCAGCCCCAGCATTTT
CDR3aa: CASRSQDYQPQHF

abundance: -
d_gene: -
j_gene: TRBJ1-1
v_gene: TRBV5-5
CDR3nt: TGTGCCAGCAGGAGCGGGAGGGAGGGGACCACTGAAGCTTTCTTT
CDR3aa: CASRSGREGTTEAFF

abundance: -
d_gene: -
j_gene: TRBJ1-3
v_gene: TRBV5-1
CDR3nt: TGCGCCAGCAGCAAGGACACCGGGAACACCATATATTTT
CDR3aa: CASSKDTGNTIYF

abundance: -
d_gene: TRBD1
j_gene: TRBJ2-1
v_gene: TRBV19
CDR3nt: TGTGCCAGTAGCCCTACAGGGGCCCCCCCCAATGAGCAGTTCTTC
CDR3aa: CASSPTGAPPNEQFF

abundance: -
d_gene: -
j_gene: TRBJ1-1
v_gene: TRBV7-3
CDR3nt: TGTGCCAGCAGCTTGGGGGCCAGCACTGAAGCTTTCTTT
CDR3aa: CASSLGASTEAFF

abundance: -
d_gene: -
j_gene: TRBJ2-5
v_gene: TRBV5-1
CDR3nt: TGCGCCAGCAGCTTGGCGCGGGGCCGGGAGACCCAGTACTTC
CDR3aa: CASSLARGRETQYF

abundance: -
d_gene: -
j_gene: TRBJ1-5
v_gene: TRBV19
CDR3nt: TGTGCCAGTAGTGCACAGGGTAATTTCAATCAGCCCCAGCATTTT
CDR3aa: CASSAQGNFNQPQHF

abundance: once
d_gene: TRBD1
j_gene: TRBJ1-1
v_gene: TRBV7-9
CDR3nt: TGTGCCAGCAGCTTAGGGGCAGGGGGACAATCCTGGGCTTTCTTT
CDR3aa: CASSLGAGGQSWAFF

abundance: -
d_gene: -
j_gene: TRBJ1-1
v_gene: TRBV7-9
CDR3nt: TGTGCCAGCAGTTTAGGTCCGGGTTTGGTTGAAGCTTTCTTT
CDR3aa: CASSLGPGLVEAFF

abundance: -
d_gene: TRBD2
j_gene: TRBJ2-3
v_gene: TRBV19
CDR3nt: TGTGCCAGTTCTACTAGCGGGGGAGCAGATACGCAGTATTTT
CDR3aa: CASSTSGGADTQYF

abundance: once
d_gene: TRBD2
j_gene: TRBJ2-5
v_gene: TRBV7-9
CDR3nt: TGTGCCAGCAGCTTGGCGGGGGACCTCCAAGAGACCCAGTACTTC
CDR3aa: CASSLAGDLQETQYF

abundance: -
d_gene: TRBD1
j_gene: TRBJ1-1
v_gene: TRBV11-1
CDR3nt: TGTGCCAGCAGCCGGACGGGACAGGGGACCACTGAAGCTTTCTTT
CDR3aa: CASSRTGQGTTEAFF

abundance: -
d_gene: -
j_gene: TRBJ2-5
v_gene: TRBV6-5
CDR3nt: TGTGCCAGCAGTTACTCAGCTAGGGGGACCCCAGAGACCCAGTACTTC
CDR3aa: CASSYSARGTPETQYF

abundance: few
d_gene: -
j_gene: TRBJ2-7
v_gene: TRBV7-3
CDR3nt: TGTGCCAGCAGCCCCTGGCAGGGGTCGGAAGAGCAGTACTTC
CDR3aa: CASSPWQGSEEQYF